This paragraph reports one T cell receptor beta chain. Its antigen is not identified. The CDR3 covers 13 residues. V dropped 9 bases and J dropped 6 bases, with 17 bases sitting between them. This sample stems from a study of cytomegalovirus exposure and HLA in healthy donors. Study as a whole: Unique TCR beta sequences numbering about 100 million came from 150 million to 200 million T cells in an earlier analysis. Study-level results: According to the study, roughly 160 TCR beta chains were cytomegalovirus-associated. In vitro checks showed that three CMV-associated chains really do target CMV antigens. With high specificity and sensitivity, the classifier reportedly diagnosed cytomegalovirus status.

PCR was performed using 60 Vbeta and 13 Jbeta primers. Here immunoSEQ multiplex PCR was the method, and the copy in TCRdb shows in-frame clones only, minus some. The sample records about 180,000 clones, about 78% being singletons. J is TRBJ1-2 and V is TRBV23-1; D is possibly TRBD1 (6 bases). TRBV23-1 belongs to the ORF category, with a function that is uncertain. The source is a man aged 40-55 years in good health and CMV-seronegative. The sample was PBMCs. CDR3 nucleotide sequence: TGCGCCAGGACTACAGGGAGAGAGCATGGCTACACCTTC. This sequence encodes CARTTGREHGYTF.